A selection of T cell receptor beta chains follows, all from one sample in a study of cytomegalovirus exposure and HLA in healthy donors. Repertoires were generated with immunoSEQ multiplex PCR, while TCRdb's copy carries only in-frame clones and drops some. The sample totals 65,000 to 90,000 clones. The sequenced sample was PBMCs. The receptors shown here come from a female donor in good health and CMV-seropositive. Each CDR3 is given with its conserved first and last residue. The D gene is left open where the match is weak.

DNA | CDR3 | J | V | D
TGTGCCAGCAGTGCCCTTCCTGACAGGGGTGTGGACGAGCAGTACTTC | CASSALPDRGVDEQYF | TRBJ2-7 | TRBV28 | TRBD1
TGTGCCAGCGTAAAGACAGGGGGTGGGAACACTGAAGCTTTCTTT | CASVKTGGGNTEAFF | TRBJ1-1 | TRBV6-1 | TRBD1
TGTGCCAGCAGGGACAGGGGCGATACGCAGTATTTT | CASRDRGDTQYF | TRBJ2-3 | TRBV6-5 | TRBD1
TGTGCCAGCAGCCAAGAATTGGCTAGTGGGGAGACCCAGTACTTC | CASSQELASGETQYF | TRBJ2-5 | TRBV4-2 | .
TGTGCCAGTAGCCCACAGGGTGAAAGGGCCAAAAACATTCAGTACTTC | CASSPQGERAKNIQYF | TRBJ2-4 | TRBV19 | .
TGTGCCAGCAGCCAAGGGACTAGCGGGGTCTCTGGGGCCAACGTCCTGACTTTC | CASSQGTSGVSGANVLTF | TRBJ2-6 | TRBV4-2 | TRBD2
TGTGCCAGCAGTTACTTCAGGGGGCTGGGGACCGGGGAGCTGTTTTTT | CASSYFRGLGTGELFF | TRBJ2-2 | TRBV6-5 | TRBD1
TGCGCCAGCAGCCAAGTTCCGGGTGGGGAGCTGTTTTTT | CASSQVPGGELFF | TRBJ2-2 | TRBV4-3 | .
TGCGCCAGCAGCTTGACTAGCGGGGTCGTTTGGACCGGGGAGCTGTTTTTT | CASSLTSGVVWTGELFF | TRBJ2-2 | TRBV5-1 | TRBD2
TGTGCCAGCTCACCGGGACTATCTTTGGATGAGCAGTTCTTC | CASSPGLSLDEQFF | TRBJ2-1 | TRBV18 | TRBD2
TGTGCCAGCAGCTGGGGGGCACTAGCGGGGAGTGATGAGACCCAGTACTTC | CASSWGALAGSDETQYF | TRBJ2-5 | TRBV11-2 | TRBD2
TGTGCCAGCAGTTACTACACCGGACTAGCGGGAGGCGAGCAGTACTTC | CASSYYTGLAGGEQYF | TRBJ2-7 | TRBV6-5 | TRBD2
TGTGCCAGCAGCCAGGGATCGGGCTACACCTTC | CASSQGSGYTF | TRBJ1-2 | TRBV6-5 | .
TGTGCCAGCAGTGAACTGGCAGGGGGCGGCTATGGCTACACCTTC | CASSELAGGGYGYTF | TRBJ1-2 | TRBV25-1 | TRBD1
TGTGCCAGCAGCACCGGGACAGGGCGGGGTGGCTACACCTTC | CASSTGTGRGGYTF | TRBJ1-2 | TRBV5-4 | TRBD1
TGTGCCAGCTCACCCCTAACAGGGGGCTTTGGAAACACCATATATTTT | CASSPLTGGFGNTIYF | TRBJ1-3 | TRBV18 | TRBD1
TGTGCCAGCAGCTTAATATACGAGCAGTACTTC | CASSLIYEQYF | TRBJ2-7 | TRBV7-2 | .
TGTGCCAGCAGTTACTCCACGGGAACCTCCTACAATGAGCAGTTCTTC | CASSYSTGTSYNEQFF | TRBJ2-1 | TRBV6-5 | .
TGTGCCAGCTCACCGGCTGACACAGATACGCAGTATTTT | CASSPADTDTQYF | TRBJ2-3 | TRBV18 | .
TGTGCCAGCAGTGACAGTGCGACAGATACGCAGTATTTT | CASSDSATDTQYF | TRBJ2-3 | TRBV28 | .
TGTGCCAGCAGCTTAGTGGGCCAGAGCTATGGCTACACCTTC | CASSLVGQSYGYTF | TRBJ1-2 | TRBV7-2 | .
TGTGCCAGCAGTTTATTCCAGGGGAGTCACACCATATATTTT | CASSLFQGSHTIYF | TRBJ1-3 | TRBV28 | .
TGTGCCAGCAGTGCCCAGGGTAACGAGCAGTACTTC | CASSAQGNEQYF | TRBJ2-7 | TRBV6-5 | .
TGTGCCAGCAGTAAGCAGACAGGCTACGAGCAGTACTTC | CASSKQTGYEQYF | TRBJ2-7 | TRBV27 | .
TGTGCCAGCAGCTTTTCAGTGGGGCACACTGAAGATTTCTTT | CASSFSVGHTEDFF | TRBJ1-1 | TRBV7-2 | .
TGCGCCAGCAGCCGACAACAGGGGGACTATGGCTACACCTTC | CASSRQQGDYGYTF | TRBJ1-2 | TRBV4-3 | TRBD1
TGTGCCAGTAGGCCCGGGGGGGCCTATGGCTACACCTTC | CASRPGGAYGYTF | TRBJ1-2 | TRBV19 | .